A selection of T cell receptor beta chains follows, all from one sample in a study of CD8 T cells in ankylosing spondylitis. TCRdb re-called the 5' RACE reads with MiXCR, one entry per CDR3 protein. In the table there are a few hundred thousand distinct CDR3 sequences, about 10% of which are singletons. Sequencing was performed on blood, either unsorted or a sorted T cell fraction (not recorded which). Every receptor here comes from a male donor with ankylosing spondylitis or in good health (not recorded which). CDR3s include the opening cysteine and the closing phenylalanine or tryptophan. A D gene is named only where the DNA matches it firmly. A clone size is listed for some rows: how often the clone was seen (once, few, many), or a class if it is expanded.

V gene,clone size,D gene,J gene,CDR3 protein,CDR3 DNA
TRBV5-1,many,TRBD1,TRBJ2-7,CASSLAGTGVYEQYF,TGCGCCAGCAGCTTGGCCGGGACAGGGGTATACGAGCAGTACTTC
TRBV3-1,many,.,TRBJ1-6,CASSQGDRDSPLHF,TGTGCCAGCAGCCAAGGGGACCGGGATTCACCCCTCCACTTT
TRBV20-1,.,.,TRBJ2-7,CSASYYDEQYF,TGCAGTGCTAGTTACTACGACGAGCAGTACTTC
TRBV12-3/TRBV12-4,many,.,TRBJ2-1,CASTPDYYNEQFF,TGTGCCAGCACCCCGGACTACTACAATGAGCAGTTCTTC
TRBV15,few,.,TRBJ2-5,CATSRGGTQYF,TGTGCCACCAGCAGAGGGGGGACCCAGTACTTC
TRBV7-7,many,.,TRBJ2-1,CASSLSRDRDNEQFF,TGTGCTAGCAGCTTATCTAGAGACAGAGACAATGAGCAGTTCTTC
TRBV6-1,many,TRBD2,TRBJ2-2,CASRFGLADTGELFF,TGTGCCAGCAGATTCGGACTAGCGGACACCGGGGAGCTGTTTTTT
TRBV28,many,TRBD2,TRBJ2-2,CASGTSGNTGELFF,TGTGCCAGCGGAACTAGCGGGAACACCGGGGAGCTGTTTTTT
TRBV12-3/TRBV12-4,few,.,TRBJ1-1,CASSLLGRENTEAFF,TGTGCCAGCAGCCTACTCGGACGGGAGAACACTGAAGCTTTCTTT
TRBV3-1,many,.,TRBJ2-1,CASKGLAASDEQFF,TGTGCCAGCAAAGGGCTAGCTGCAAGCGATGAGCAGTTCTTC
TRBV10-3,many,TRBD1,TRBJ1-1,CAIRGDRGTTEAFF,TGTGCCATCAGAGGGGACAGGGGAACAACTGAAGCTTTCTTT
TRBV24-1,many,TRBD1,TRBJ2-3,CATSGTGGGTDTQYF,TGTGCCACCAGTGGTACAGGGGGCGGCACAGATACGCAGTATTTT